Listed below are T cell receptor beta chains from one sample, sequenced in a study of regulatory T cells in long-lasting Graves disease. TCRdb re-derived calls from the multiplex PCR reads in MiXCR, one entry per CDR3 protein. The table includes about 470,000 distinct CDR3 sequences, 20% to 25% detected once. The source material was peripheral blood mononuclear cells (PBMCs), sampled when the disease was refractory, from a patient treated with antithyroid drugs. These receptors came from a female donor with Graves disease. The CDR3 runs from the conserved cysteine through the conserved F or W. D genes are given only for firm matches. Rows give clone size only sometimes, using once, few, many, or a class for an expanded clone.

V,J,size,D,CDR3,DNA
TRBV7-9,TRBJ2-1,NA,NA,CASSSDREVTHNEQFF,TGTGCCAGCAGCTCAGACAGGGAGGTAACACACAATGAGCAGTTCTTC
TRBV7-8,TRBJ2-7,NA,TRBD1,CASSSQGVEGYEQYF,TGTGCCAGCAGCTCACAGGGGGTAGAAGGGTACGAGCAGTACTTC
TRBV28,TRBJ2-1,NA,TRBD1,CASSLGTAYNEQFF,TGTGCCAGCAGCCTAGGGACAGCCTACAATGAGCAGTTCTTC
TRBV19,TRBJ2-1,NA,TRBD2,CASKLAGSPYNEQFF,TGTGCCAGCAAGCTAGCGGGTAGCCCTTACAATGAGCAGTTCTTC
TRBV24-1,TRBJ1-5,many,TRBD1,CATSESGTGQPQHF,TGTGCCACCAGTGAATCAGGGACAGGTCAGCCCCAGCATTTT
TRBV28,TRBJ1-2,many,NA,CASMARSFYGYTF,TGTGCCAGCATGGCCCGGTCCTTCTATGGCTACACCTTC
TRBV28,TRBJ2-5,many,NA,CASSSGSEETQYF,TGTGCCAGCAGTTCGGGGTCGGAAGAGACCCAGTACTTC
TRBV6-5,TRBJ2-5,many,TRBD2,CASSYSKDRGSAETQYF,TGTGCCAGCAGTTACTCGAAGGACCGCGGGAGTGCAGAGACCCAGTACTTC
TRBV7-9,TRBJ1-5,NA,NA,CASSPSTGGENQPQHF,TGTGCCAGCAGCCCCTCGACAGGAGGGGAAAATCAGCCCCAGCATTTT
TRBV20-1,TRBJ2-7,many,NA,CSAFDNSYEQYF,TGCAGTGCATTCGACAACTCCTACGAGCAGTACTTC
TRBV5-1,TRBJ1-4,NA,TRBD1,CASSYRDSLNEKLFF,TGCGCCAGCAGCTACCGGGACAGCTTGAATGAAAAACTGTTTTTT
TRBV18,TRBJ1-6,NA,NA,CASSSDTSSYNSPLHF,TGTGCCAGCTCCTCGGACACGAGCTCCTATAATTCACCCCTCCACTTT
TRBV5-4,TRBJ1-1,NA,NA,CASGRGAENTEAFF,TGTGCCAGCGGTCGGGGGGCTGAAAACACTGAAGCTTTCTTT
TRBV11-2,TRBJ2-7,many,NA,CASSPATGIFYEQYF,TGTGCCAGCAGCCCCGCGACAGGAATCTTCTACGAGCAGTACTTC
TRBV7-2,TRBJ2-7,NA,NA,CASSLGGGVQYF,TGTGCCAGCAGCTTGGGGGGTGGGGTGCAGTACTTC
TRBV7-2,TRBJ2-7,few,NA,CASSQVARSPSYEQYF,TGTGCCAGCAGCCAAGTAGCAAGGAGCCCCTCCTACGAGCAGTACTTC
TRBV6-2/TRBV6-3,TRBJ1-3,NA,NA,CASSYETASGNTIYF,TGTGCCAGCAGTTACGAGACAGCTTCTGGAAACACCATATATTTT
TRBV12-5,TRBJ1-1,many,NA,CASGFYPIRGMNTEAFF,TGTGCTAGTGGTTTTTACCCTATCCGAGGGATGAACACTGAAGCTTTCTTT
TRBV28,TRBJ1-4,many,TRBD1,CASSLPRDRDEKLFF,TGTGCCAGCAGTTTACCCCGGGACAGGGATGAAAAACTGTTTTTT
TRBV19,TRBJ1-5,few,NA,CASSTSLGAYNQPQHF,TGTGCCAGTAGTACGTCCCTGGGGGCGTACAATCAGCCCCAGCATTTT
TRBV7-8,TRBJ1-4,NA,TRBD1,CAGSRTGQGGFEKLFF,TGTGCCGGCAGCCGCACGGGACAGGGCGGGTTTGAAAAACTGTTTTTT
TRBV11-2,TRBJ1-5,NA,TRBD1,CASSSPGQGFQNQPQHF,TGTGCCAGCAGCTCACCGGGACAGGGCTTTCAGAATCAGCCCCAGCATTTT
TRBV28,TRBJ2-6,many,TRBD2,CASRRGAAGANVLTF,TGTGCCAGCAGGCGGGGGGCTGCTGGGGCCAACGTCCTGACTTTC
TRBV28,TRBJ1-1,many,NA,CASSLGSWANTEAFF,TGTGCCAGCAGTTTAGGCTCCTGGGCGAACACTGAAGCTTTCTTT
TRBV27,TRBJ2-5,NA,TRBD2,CASSLSPSGSAGRWETQYF,TGTGCCAGCAGTTTATCACCTAGCGGGAGTGCAGGGAGATGGGAGACCCAGTACTTC
TRBV30,TRBJ1-1,NA,NA,CAWSRSGGTEAFF,TGTGCCTGGAGTAGGTCCGGGGGGACTGAAGCTTTCTTT
TRBV12-3/TRBV12-4,TRBJ2-7,many,NA,CASSLRRGYEQYF,TGTGCCAGCAGTTTACGGCGCGGATACGAGCAGTACTTC
TRBV6-2/TRBV6-3,TRBJ1-4,NA,TRBD1,CASSYRGRGYERLFF,TGTGCCAGCAGTTACCGGGGCAGGGGGTATGAAAGACTGTTTTTT
TRBV6-1,TRBJ1-3,few,NA,CASSDWTASSGNTVYF,TGTGCCAGCAGTGACTGGACGGCGAGCTCTGGAAACACCGTATATTTT
TRBV12-3/TRBV12-4,TRBJ1-5,many,TRBD1,CASSQRGGIQPQHF,TGTGCCAGCAGCCAACGAGGGGGCATTCAGCCCCAGCATTTT
TRBV24-1,TRBJ2-5,NA,NA,CATSDSGFQYF,TGTGCCACCAGTGATTCTGGCTTCCAGTACTTC
TRBV29-1,TRBJ2-5,NA,NA,CSVEGAQETQYF,TGCAGCGTTGAAGGGGCCCAAGAGACCCAGTACTTC
TRBV20-1,TRBJ2-2,NA,TRBD2,CSARGTSGGTGELFF,TGCAGTGCTAGAGGGACTAGCGGGGGCACCGGGGAGCTGTTTTTT
TRBV11-2,TRBJ2-1,NA,NA,CASSQGYSENEQFF,TGTGCCAGCAGCCAGGGATATTCAGAGAATGAGCAGTTCTTC
TRBV9,TRBJ2-2,few,NA,CASSVGLNTGWDTGELFF,TGTGCCAGCAGCGTAGGGTTGAATACAGGGTGGGACACCGGGGAGCTGTTTTTT
TRBV28,TRBJ1-2,many,NA,CASLAGGGSPGYTF,TGTGCCAGCCTTGCGGGGGGGGGTAGTCCCGGCTACACCTTC
TRBV15,TRBJ1-5,NA,TRBD1,CATSRTQDREGQPPHF,TGTGCCACCAGCAGAACCCAAGACAGGGAGGGTCAGCCCCCGCATTTT
TRBV29-1,TRBJ1-1,NA,NA,CSGWDAGNTEAFF,TGCAGCGGTTGGGATGCGGGGAACACTGAAGCTTTCTTT
TRBV12-3/TRBV12-4,TRBJ2-2,few,TRBD1,CASSLRQGETGELFF,TGTGCCAGCAGTCTCCGACAGGGGGAGACCGGGGAGCTGTTTTTT
TRBV2,TRBJ2-5,many,NA,CASSEARVQETQYF,TGTGCCAGCAGTGAAGCCAGGGTCCAAGAGACCCAGTACTTC
TRBV20-1,TRBJ2-5,many,NA,CSARGQGSSQETQYF,TGCAGTGCTAGAGGCCAGGGGTCTTCGCAAGAGACCCAGTACTTC
TRBV28,TRBJ1-5,many,NA,CASTTPHLRGPYQPQHF,TGTGCCAGTACAACCCCCCACTTGAGGGGCCCTTATCAGCCCCAGCATTTT
TRBV6-1,TRBJ1-1,NA,NA,CASILGSGNTEAFF,TGTGCCAGCATCCTAGGGTCAGGGAACACTGAAGCTTTCTTT
TRBV5-4,TRBJ2-2,few,NA,CASSLELRERPTGELFF,TGTGCCAGCAGCTTGGAATTGAGGGAAAGGCCAACCGGGGAGCTGTTTTTT
TRBV10-3,TRBJ1-2,few,TRBD1,CAISLRQGFGEGYTF,TGTGCCATCAGTCTCAGACAGGGATTCGGAGAGGGCTACACCTTC
TRBV28,TRBJ1-5,many,NA,CASSFSRASNQPQHF,TGTGCCAGCAGTTTCAGCAGGGCTAGCAATCAGCCCCAGCATTTT
TRBV27,TRBJ1-2,many,NA,CASSSTGSYGYTF,TGTGCCAGCAGTTCAACAGGGAGCTATGGCTACACCTTC
TRBV13,TRBJ2-7,NA,NA,CASSSLGDEQYF,TGTGCCAGCAGCTCCCTAGGGGACGAGCAGTACTTC
TRBV3-1,TRBJ1-3,NA,NA,CASSLMFYSGNTIYF,TGTGCCAGCAGCCTGATGTTTTACTCTGGAAACACCATATATTTT
TRBV2,TRBJ2-5,many,NA,CASSQIEETQYF,TGTGCCAGCAGCCAGATAGAAGAGACCCAGTACTTC
TRBV6-5,TRBJ2-3,NA,TRBD2,CASSYAASGTADTQYF,TGTGCCAGCAGTTACGCGGCTAGCGGGACGGCAGATACGCAGTATTTT